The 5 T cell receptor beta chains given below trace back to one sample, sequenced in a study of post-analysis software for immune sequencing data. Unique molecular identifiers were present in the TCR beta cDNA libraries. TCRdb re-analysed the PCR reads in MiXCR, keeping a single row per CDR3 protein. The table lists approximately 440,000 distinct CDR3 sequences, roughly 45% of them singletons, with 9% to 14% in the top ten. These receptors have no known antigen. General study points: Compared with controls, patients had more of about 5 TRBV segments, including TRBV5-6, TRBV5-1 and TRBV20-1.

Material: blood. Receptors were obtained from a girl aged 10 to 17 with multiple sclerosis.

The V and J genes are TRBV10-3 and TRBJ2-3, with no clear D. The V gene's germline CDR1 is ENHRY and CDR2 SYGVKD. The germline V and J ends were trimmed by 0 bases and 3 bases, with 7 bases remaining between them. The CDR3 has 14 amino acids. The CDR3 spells CAISESETTDTQYF. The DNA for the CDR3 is TGTGCCATCAGTGAGTCAGAGACGACAGATACGCAGTATTTT.

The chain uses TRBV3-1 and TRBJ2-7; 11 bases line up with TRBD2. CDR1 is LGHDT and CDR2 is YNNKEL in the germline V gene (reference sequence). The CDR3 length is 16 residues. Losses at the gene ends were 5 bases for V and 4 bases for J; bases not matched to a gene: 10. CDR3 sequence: CASSDKRLAGLYEQYF. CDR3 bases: TGTGCCAGCAGCGATAAAAGACTAGCGGGACTGTACGAGCAGTACTTC.

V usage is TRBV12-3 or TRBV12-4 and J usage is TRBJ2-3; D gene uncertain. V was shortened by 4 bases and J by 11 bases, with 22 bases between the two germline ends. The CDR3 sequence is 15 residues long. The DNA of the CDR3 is TGTGCCAGCAGTTGGTCCCAAGGGTTCACAGATGTGCAGTATTTT. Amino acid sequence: CASSWSQGFTDVQYF.

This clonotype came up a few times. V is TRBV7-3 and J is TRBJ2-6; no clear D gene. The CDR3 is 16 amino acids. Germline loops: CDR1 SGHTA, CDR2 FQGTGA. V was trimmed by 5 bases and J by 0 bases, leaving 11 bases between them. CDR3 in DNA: TGTGCCAGCAGCCCCGGACCGAACTCTGGGGCCAACGTCCTGACTTTC. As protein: CASSPGPNSGANVLTF.

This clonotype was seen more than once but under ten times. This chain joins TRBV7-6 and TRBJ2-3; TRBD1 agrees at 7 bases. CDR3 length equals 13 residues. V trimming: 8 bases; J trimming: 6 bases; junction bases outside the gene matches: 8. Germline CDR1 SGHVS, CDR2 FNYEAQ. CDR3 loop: CASFEGAMDTQYF. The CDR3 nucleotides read TGTGCCAGCTTTGAGGGGGCAATGGATACGCAGTATTTT.